The 11 T cell receptor beta chains below all came from one sample that was sequenced in a study of cytomegalovirus exposure and HLA in healthy donors (TCRdb year 2017). Library preparation was by the immunoSEQ multiplex PCR assay. A mixture of 60 forward primers for TCR Vbeta segments and 13 reverse primers for TCR Jbeta segments was used in the multiplex PCR. Drawn from immuneACCESS, this table holds only the in-frame rearrangements with V and J called that TCRdb kept. Clones are partly lost; checked studies trace under half to an unresolved V gene and leave the rest unexplained. The sample includes about 81,000 clones, with 70% to 80% observed a single time. The ten largest make up roughly 3% of the sample. Sequencing was performed on PBMCs. The receptors derive from a man between 45 and 60 years old in good health and CMV-seropositive.

The chain combines TRBV4-1 with TRBJ2-3, with 7 nucleotides matching TRBD1. This CDR3 is 13 amino acids long. The trim removed 2 bases at V and 4 bases at J, leaving 0 bases unmatched. Germline-derived CDR1 and CDR2 are MGHRA and YSYEKL. CDR3 coding DNA: TGCGCCAGCAGCCAACAGGGGGCAGATACGCAGTATTTT. This translates into CASSQQGADTQYF.

This rearrangement joins TRBV7-2 to TRBJ2-5; 8 positions match TRBD1. This CDR3 comprises 14 residues. In germline, CDR1 is SGHTA, CDR2 FQGNSA. Trimming took 2 bases from V and 5 from J; bases not matched to a gene: 4. The CDR3: CASSLPRTGETQYF. DNA for the CDR3: TGTGCCAGCAGCTTACCCCGGACAGGGGAGACCCAGTACTTC.

The chain has TRBV7-6 and TRBJ2-7; TRBD1 matches 11 bases. The CDR3 runs 13 residues. From germline, CDR1 is SGHVS and CDR2 FNYEAQ. Trimming took 8 bases from V and 0 from J; bases not matched to a gene: 0. CDR3 protein: CASGTGGSYEQYF. The DNA of the CDR3 is TGTGCCAGCGGGACAGGGGGCTCCTACGAGCAGTACTTC.

This chain joins TRBV11-3 and TRBJ2-1, with D perhaps TRBD2 (6 bases). Trimming removed 5 bases at V and 8 bases at J, with 19 bases between. CDR1 SGHNT and CDR2 YENEEA come from the germline V gene. The CDR3 is 15 amino acids. The CDR3 DNA is TGTGCCAGCAGCGCGGAGGGCACTAGGGTCGATGAGCAGTTCTTC. Translated: CASSAEGTRVDEQFF.

For this clone: The same CDR3 is also encoded by other DNA sequences in this sample. This chain connects TRBV7-9 to TRBJ2-3; no firm D call. CDR1 is SEHNR and CDR2 is FQNEAQ in the germline V gene (reference sequence). V shed 5 bases and J shed 0 bases, with 3 bases lying between them. The CDR3 runs 12 residues. The CDR3 here is CASSRSTDTQYF. The CDR3 coding sequence is TGTGCCAGCAGCCGGAGCACAGATACGCAGTATTTT.

The chain links TRBV11-3 to TRBJ2-2; 12 bases are shared with TRBD2. Germline assignment: CDR1 SGHNT and CDR2 YENEEA. Germline trimming cut 2 bases from V and 4 bases from J; bases unmatched to any gene: 14. This CDR3 has 20 residues. The CDR3 reads CASSLNPASGRAGGTGELFF. Written as DNA, the CDR3 is TGTGCCAGCAGCTTAAACCCGGCTAGCGGGAGGGCCGGGGGCACCGGGGAGCTGTTTTTT.

This clone was counted between two and nine times. The chain combines TRBV6-1 with TRBJ1-2; D perhaps matches TRBD1 (5 bases). The germline V and J ends were trimmed by 4 bases and 8 bases, with 14 bases remaining between them. The CDR3 extends over 13 amino acids. Germline CDR1 reads MNHNS; CDR2 reads SASEGT. In DNA form, the CDR3 reads TGTGCCAGCAGTGGATGGGACTCGCCCGGCTACACCTTC. Protein: CASSGWDSPGYTF.

The chain combines TRBV7-2 with TRBJ2-7; tentative D call: TRBD1 (6 bases). V was trimmed by 8 bases and J by 6 bases, leaving 20 bases between them. Germline assignment: CDR1 SGHTA and CDR2 FQGNSA. The CDR3 has 14 residues. Here the CDR3 DNA reads TGTGCCAGCGGCCCGGGACATATATTGGCCGAGCAGTACTTC. Translation gives CASGPGHILAEQYF.

This clone is a singleton in its sample. The chain joins TRBV19 to TRBJ1-5; possibly TRBD1 for D (6 bases). V lost 3 bases, J lost 6 bases, and 12 bases lay in between. The CDR3 is 14 amino acids. The germline gives CDR1 LNHDA, CDR2 SQIVND (reference sequence). In nucleotides, the CDR3 is TGTGCCAGTAGTATGGGGGCAGGGTTTCAGCCCCAGCATTTT. This codes for CASSMGAGFQPQHF.

The chain combines TRBV9 with TRBJ1-4, with D possibly TRBD1 on 6 matching bases. This CDR3 is built from 14 residues. Trimming took 3 bases from V and 7 from J, leaving 13 bases between them. Germline-derived CDR1 and CDR2 are SGDLS and YYNGEE. CDR3 amino acids: CASSAGGSIEKLFF. CDR3 in DNA: TGTGCCAGCAGCGCGGGGGGCAGTATTGAAAAACTGTTTTTT. The whole variable domain, remainder taken from reference TRBV9 and TRBJ1-4, is DSGVTQTPKHLITATGQRVTLRCSPRSGDLSVYWYQQSLDQGLQFLIQYYNGEERAKGNILERFSAQQFPDLHSELNLSSLELGDSALYFCASSAGGSIEKLFFGSGTQLSVL.

The rearrangement links TRBV7-8 to TRBJ2-1, with TRBD2 matching over 7 bases. Germline V gives CDR1 SGHVS, CDR2 FQNEAQ. V was pared by 5 bases and J by 1 base, with 8 bases of the junction left unmatched. The CDR3 consists of 16 residues. The CDR3 sequence is CASSRGREASYNEQFF. CDR3 DNA sequence: TGTGCCAGCAGCCGGGGGAGGGAGGCTTCCTACAATGAGCAGTTCTTC. The full variable domain, rest sourced from reference TRBV7-8 and TRBJ2-1, is GAGVSQSPRYKVAKRGQDVALRCDPISGHVSLFWYQQALGQGPEFLTYFQNEAQLDKSGLPSDRFFAERPEGSVSTLKIQRTQQEDSAVYLCASSRGREASYNEQFFGPGTRLTVL.